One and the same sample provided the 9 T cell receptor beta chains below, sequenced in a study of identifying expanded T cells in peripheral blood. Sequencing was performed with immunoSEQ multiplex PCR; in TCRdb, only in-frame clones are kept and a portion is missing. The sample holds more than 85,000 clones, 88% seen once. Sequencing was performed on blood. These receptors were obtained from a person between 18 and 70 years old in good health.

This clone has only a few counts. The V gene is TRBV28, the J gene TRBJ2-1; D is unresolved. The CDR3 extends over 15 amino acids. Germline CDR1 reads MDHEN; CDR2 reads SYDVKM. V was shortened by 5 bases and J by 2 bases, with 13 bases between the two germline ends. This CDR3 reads CASSKTRFTYNEQFF. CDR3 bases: TGTGCCAGCAGTAAAACCAGATTTACCTACAATGAGCAGTTCTTC. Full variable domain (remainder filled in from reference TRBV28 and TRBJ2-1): DVKVTQSSRYLVKRTGEKVFLECVQDMDHENMFWYRQDPGLGLRLIYFSYDVKMKEKGDIPEGYSVSREKKERFSLILESASTNQTSMYLCASSKTRFTYNEQFFGPGTRLTVL.

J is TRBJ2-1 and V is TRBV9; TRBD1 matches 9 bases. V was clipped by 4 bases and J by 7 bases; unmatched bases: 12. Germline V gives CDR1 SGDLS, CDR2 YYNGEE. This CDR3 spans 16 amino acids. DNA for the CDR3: TGTGCCAGCAGCATTAGGACAGGGGCGATTGGTAATGAGCAGTTCTTC. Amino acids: CASSIRTGAIGNEQFF.

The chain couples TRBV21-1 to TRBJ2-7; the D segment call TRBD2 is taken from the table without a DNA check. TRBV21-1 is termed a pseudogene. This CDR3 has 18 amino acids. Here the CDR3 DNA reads TGTGCCAGCAGCAAACCAGGGACTAGCGGTTTATTGGTGTACGAGCAGTACTTC. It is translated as CASSKPGTSGLLVYEQYF.

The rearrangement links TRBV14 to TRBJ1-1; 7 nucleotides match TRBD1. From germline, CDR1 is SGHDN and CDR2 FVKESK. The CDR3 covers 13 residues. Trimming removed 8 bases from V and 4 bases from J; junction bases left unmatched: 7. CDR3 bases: TGTGCCAGCCAGGGACAGTTACTCACTGAAGCTTTCTTT. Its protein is CASQGQLLTEAFF.

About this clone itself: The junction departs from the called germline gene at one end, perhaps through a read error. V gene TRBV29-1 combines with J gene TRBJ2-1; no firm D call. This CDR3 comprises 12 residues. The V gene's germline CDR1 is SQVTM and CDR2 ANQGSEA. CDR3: CSVKDRVYEQFF. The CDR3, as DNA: TGCAGCGTTAAAGACCGAGTCTATGAGCAGTTCTTC.

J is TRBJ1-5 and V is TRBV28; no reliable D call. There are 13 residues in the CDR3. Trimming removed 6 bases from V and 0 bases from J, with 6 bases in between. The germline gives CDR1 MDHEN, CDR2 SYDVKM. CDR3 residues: CASRDYSNQPQHF. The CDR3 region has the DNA TGTGCCAGCAGAGACTATAGCAATCAGCCCCAGCATTTT.

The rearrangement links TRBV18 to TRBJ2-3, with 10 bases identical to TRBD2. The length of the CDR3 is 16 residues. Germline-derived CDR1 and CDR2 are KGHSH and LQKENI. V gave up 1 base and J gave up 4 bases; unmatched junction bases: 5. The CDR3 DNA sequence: TGTGCCAGCTCACCACGCTCTAGCGGGGGTTCAGATACGCAGTATTTT. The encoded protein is CASSPRSSGGSDTQYF.

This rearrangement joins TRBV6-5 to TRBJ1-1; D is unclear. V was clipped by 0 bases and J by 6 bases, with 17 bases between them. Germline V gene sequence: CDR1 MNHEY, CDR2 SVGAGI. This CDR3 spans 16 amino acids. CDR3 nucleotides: TGTGCCAGCAGTTACTCGATAACCCCCGGAGGCGCTGAAGCTTTCTTT. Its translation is CASSYSITPGGAEAFF.

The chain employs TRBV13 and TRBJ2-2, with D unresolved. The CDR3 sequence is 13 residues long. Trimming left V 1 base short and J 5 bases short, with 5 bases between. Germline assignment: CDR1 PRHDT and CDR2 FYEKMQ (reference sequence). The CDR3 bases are TGTGCCAGCAGCTTAGATAGGACCGGGGAGCTGTTTTTT. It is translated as CASSLDRTGELFF.